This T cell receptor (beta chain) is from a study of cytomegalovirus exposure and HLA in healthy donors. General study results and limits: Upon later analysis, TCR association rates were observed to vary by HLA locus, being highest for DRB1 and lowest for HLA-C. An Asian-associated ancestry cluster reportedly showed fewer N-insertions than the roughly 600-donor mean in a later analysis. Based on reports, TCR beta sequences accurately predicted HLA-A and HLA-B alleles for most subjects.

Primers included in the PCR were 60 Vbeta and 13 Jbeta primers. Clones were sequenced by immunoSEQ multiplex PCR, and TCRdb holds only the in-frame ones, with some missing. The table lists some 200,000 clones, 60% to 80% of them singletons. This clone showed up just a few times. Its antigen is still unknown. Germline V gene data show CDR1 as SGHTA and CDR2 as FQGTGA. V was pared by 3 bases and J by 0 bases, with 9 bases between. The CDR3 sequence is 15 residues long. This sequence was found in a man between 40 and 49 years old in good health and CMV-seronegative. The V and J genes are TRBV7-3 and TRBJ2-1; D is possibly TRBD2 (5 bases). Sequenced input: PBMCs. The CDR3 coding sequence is TGTGCCAGCAGCTTTGACTACAGCTCCTACAATGAGCAGTTCTTC. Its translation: CASSFDYSSYNEQFF. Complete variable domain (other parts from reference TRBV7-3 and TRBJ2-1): GAGVSQTPSNKVTEKGKYVELRCDPISGHTALYWYRQSLGQGPEFLIYFQGTGAADDSGLPNDRFFAVRPEGSVSTLKIQRTERGDSAVYLCASSFDYSSYNEQFFGPGTRLTVL.